The 31 T cell receptor beta chains below come from one sample, sequenced in a study of T-cell memory formation after mild COVID-19. Via MiXCR, TCRdb re-called the 5' RACE reads, giving one row per CDR3 protein. The sample yields a few hundred thousand distinct CDR3 sequences, approximately 14% seen once. Material: PBMCs or a T cell subset sorted from them (not recorded which). Receptor source: a man between 18 and 29 years old who had mild COVID-19 (a few samples of this study predate the infection). Cell type and time point are not known.

This clonotype has a handful of counts. The genes are TRBV5-1 and TRBJ1-2, with D unclear. Germline V gives CDR1 SGHRS, CDR2 YFSETQ. Deletions cut 3 bases from V and 8 bases from J, with 20 bases between. CDR3 length equals 15 residues. CDR3 DNA sequence: TGCGCCAGCAGCTCAACAACTGCCTCGAAGGGCGGCTACACCTTC. Protein sequence: CASSSTTASKGGYTF.

The sample holds a few counts of this clonotype. CDR3 sequence: CASSPQVYEQYF. In DNA, the CDR3 is TGTGCCAGCAGTCCCCAGGTCTACGAGCAGTACTTC. V is TRBV2 and J is TRBJ2-7; unclear D gene. The CDR3 contains 12 residues. Germline-derived CDR1 and CDR2 are SNHLY and FYNNEI. The V end lost 5 bases, the J end lost 3 bases, and 8 bases lay between the germline ends.

This clonotype was observed at least ten times. The J gene is TRBJ1-4, the V gene TRBV4-1; D not resolved. V was cut by 0 bases and J by 8 bases, with 13 bases left in between. This CDR3 is built from 15 residues. Germline V lookup: CDR1 MGHRA, CDR2 YSYEKL. The CDR3 region has the DNA TGCGCCAGCAGCCAAGAGCGTCTGACTTCGGAAAAACTGTTTTTT. It translates to CASSQERLTSEKLFF.

V is TRBV9 and J is TRBJ2-2, with D perhaps matching TRBD1 (5 bases). Trimming cost V 0 bases and J 9 bases, with 15 bases left between them. CDR1 is SGDLS and CDR2 is YYNGEE in the germline V gene. The CDR3 extends over 15 amino acids. The CDR3 sequence: CASSVGAGPRRELFF. CDR3 coding DNA: TGTGCCAGCAGCGTAGGGGCAGGGCCCCGCCGGGAGCTGTTTTTT.

This rearrangement joins TRBV6-2 or TRBV6-3 to TRBJ1-5; no clear D gene. Germline assignment: CDR1 MNHEY and CDR2 SVGEGT. The germline V and J ends were trimmed by 1 base and 7 bases, with 8 bases remaining between them. The CDR3 is made up of 13 amino acids. This CDR3 is CASSYLGMQPQHF. CDR3 DNA: TGTGCCAGCAGTTACTTGGGGATGCAGCCCCAGCATTTT.

This clonotype was seen a few times. This chain connects TRBV2 to TRBJ2-7; 13 bases map to TRBD2. Germline assignment: CDR1 SNHLY and CDR2 FYNNEI. J lost 5 bases, V lost 7 bases, and 14 bases had no gene match. The CDR3 has 17 amino acids. The CDR3 protein is CASTRQSLTSGGHEQYF. The DNA for the CDR3 is TGTGCCAGCACCCGGCAGTCCCTGACTAGCGGGGGGCACGAGCAGTACTTC.

V gene TRBV7-9 combines with J gene TRBJ2-5; D ambiguous. The CDR3 has 14 residues. Trimming removed 3 bases from V and 0 bases from J, with 8 bases in between. Germline loops: CDR1 SEHNR, CDR2 FQNEAQ (reference sequence). DNA for the CDR3: TGTGCCAGCAGCTTCACAGCGTACCAAGAGACCCAGTACTTC. It yields the protein CASSFTAYQETQYF.

This chain links TRBV6-5 with TRBJ2-1; 7 bases are shared with TRBD1. Germline CDR1 is MNHEY and CDR2 is SVGAGI. The length of the CDR3 is 15 residues. J lost 8 bases, V lost 5 bases, and 12 bases had no gene match. The CDR3 nucleotides are TGTGCCAGCAGTCCCCCCAGCAGGGGGTCGGATGAGCAGTTCTTC. Its translation is CASSPPSRGSDEQFF.

The V call is TRBV2, the J call TRBJ1-5; D is possibly TRBD1 (5 bases). Germline V gives CDR1 SNHLY, CDR2 FYNNEI. The V end was cut by 4 bases, the J end by 2 bases, with 15 bases between. The CDR3 totals 16 residues. CDR3 in amino acids: CASSVSRDTRNQPQHF. The CDR3 DNA reads as TGTGCCAGCAGTGTCTCCAGGGATACCCGCAATCAGCCCCAGCATTTT.

CDR3: CSARERTGNQPQHF. In DNA, the CDR3 is TGCAGTGCTAGAGAGCGAACGGGCAATCAGCCCCAGCATTTT. V gene TRBV20-1 combines with J gene TRBJ1-5, with D hard to call. Trimming shortened V by 0 bases and J by 2 bases, and 8 bases separated the two germline ends. CDR1 and CDR2 from the germline V gene are DFQATT and SNEGSKA (reference sequence). The CDR3 is 14 amino acids.

This chain links TRBV6-2 or TRBV6-3 with TRBJ2-2, with 7 bases lining up with TRBD2. Germline loops: CDR1 MNHEY, CDR2 SVGEGT. The V gene end was trimmed by 5 bases and the J gene end by 6 bases; junction bases not matched to a gene: 9. The CDR3 is made up of 15 amino acids. CDR3 nucleotides: TGTGCCAGCAGTGCCGCCGGAGGGAGGGCCGGGGAGCTGTTTTTT. This sequence encodes CASSAAGGRAGELFF.

This clonotype was seen only a few times. This chain connects TRBV7-8 to TRBJ2-1; D remains ambiguous. CDR3 length equals 14 residues. Trimming left V 6 bases short and J 2 bases short, with 11 bases between. Germline V CDR1 and CDR2: SGHVS, FQNEAQ. The CDR3 DNA reads TGTGCCAGCAGTCCGAGTTTACCCTACAATGAGCAGTTCTTC. Encoded protein: CASSPSLPYNEQFF.

This clonotype was detected ten times or more. V and J are TRBV12-3 or TRBV12-4 and TRBJ2-3; TRBD2 matches 8 bases. The V segment lost 6 bases and the J segment 4 bases; nucleotides outside the gene matches: 12. This CDR3 contains 16 residues. In DNA form, the CDR3 reads TGTGCCAGCAGCCCTTGGGGTAGCGGGGCCTCAGATACGCAGTATTTT. As protein: CASSPWGSGASDTQYF.

V usage is TRBV6-6 and J usage is TRBJ1-2, with unresolved D. This CDR3 contains 14 residues. The V and J ends lost 0 bases and 1 base respectively, with 6 bases between them. The V gene's germline CDR1 is MNHNY and CDR2 SVGAGI (reference sequence). The CDR3 protein is CASSYSGSNYGYTF. The DNA for the CDR3 is TGTGCCAGCAGTTACTCCGGGAGTAACTATGGCTACACCTTC.

This clonotype was seen more than once but under ten times. The V and J genes are TRBV5-5 and TRBJ2-5; D is perhaps TRBD1 or TRBD2 (5 bases each). The CDR3 length is 14 residues. Germline loops: CDR1 SGHKS, CDR2 YYEKEE (reference sequence). Trimming shortened V by 0 bases and J by 5 bases, and 11 bases separated the two germline ends. The CDR3 sequence is CASSLDGGEETQYF. The CDR3 DNA is TGTGCCAGCAGCTTGGATGGGGGTGAGGAGACCCAGTACTTC.

The V gene is TRBV10-3, the J gene TRBJ2-2, with D possibly TRBD2 on 6 matching bases. The CDR3 sequence is 14 residues long. Germline loops: CDR1 ENHRY, CDR2 SYGVKD. V lost 10 bases to trimming and J lost 1 base, with 13 bases between them. Here the CDR3 DNA reads TGTGCCACCCGGGACTGGATGAACACCGGGGAGCTGTTTTTT. It translates to CATRDWMNTGELFF.

The chain carries TRBV28 and TRBJ2-5; D perhaps matches TRBD2 (5 bases). The germline V gene has CDR1 MDHEN and CDR2 SYDVKM. V lost 3 bases and J lost 1, with 12 bases in between. The CDR3 is 15 residues long. CDR3 amino acids: CASSFLGKSQETQYF. The DNA for the CDR3 is TGTGCCAGCAGTTTCCTCGGGAAGAGCCAAGAGACCCAGTACTTC.

This clonotype occurred a few times. The chain employs TRBV12-3 or TRBV12-4 and TRBJ1-5, with a tentative D call TRBD1 (6 bases). Trimming cost V 5 bases and J 4 bases, with 12 bases left between them. The CDR3 has 14 residues. The CDR3 here is CASSQGSGNQPQHF. In DNA form, the CDR3 reads TGTGCCAGCAGTCAGGGGTCCGGAAATCAGCCCCAGCATTTT.

This clonotype was seen ten or more times. The chain is built from TRBV6-5 and TRBJ1-3; D uncertain. Germline CDR1 is MNHEY and CDR2 is SVGAGI. The CDR3 sequence is 16 residues long. Trimming removed 2 bases from V and 0 bases from J, with 11 bases in between. CDR3 sequence: CASSYGRINSGNTIYF. The DNA for the CDR3 is TGTGCCAGCAGTTACGGACGGATCAACTCTGGAAACACCATATATTTT.

This chain joins TRBV19 and TRBJ1-1, with 7 bases matching TRBD1. The CDR3 has 14 residues. Germline loops: CDR1 LNHDA, CDR2 SQIVND (reference sequence). With V trimmed by 3 bases and J by 7 bases, 8 bases remained unmatched. CDR3 amino acids: CASSIAHRGSEAFF. As DNA, the CDR3 is TGTGCCAGTAGTATCGCCCACAGGGGAAGTGAAGCTTTCTTT.

The chain couples TRBV14 to TRBJ2-5; 7 nucleotides match TRBD2. Germline V lookup: CDR1 SGHDN, CDR2 FVKESK. V lost 4 bases, J lost 2 bases, and 19 bases stayed unmatched. The CDR3 sequence is 19 residues long. The CDR3 spells CASSPSKRGSTGLQETQYF. CDR3 in DNA: TGTGCCAGCAGCCCATCGAAGCGGGGCTCTACTGGCCTTCAAGAGACCCAGTACTTC. Looking up the rest from reference TRBV14 and TRBJ2-5 gives the full variable domain: EAGVTQFPSHSVIEKGQTVTLRCDPISGHDNLYWYRRVMGKEIKFLLHFVKESKQDESGMPNNRFLAERTGGTYSTLKVQPAELEDSGVYFCASSPSKRGSTGLQETQYFGPGTRLLVL.

This clonotype appeared a single time. V usage is TRBV5-8 and J usage is TRBJ2-1, with TRBD1 matching over 9 bases. CDR1 SGHTS and CDR2 YDEGEE come from the germline V gene. There are 14 residues in the CDR3. V dropped 3 bases and J dropped 7; count of bases not matched to a gene: 5. The CDR3 DNA follows: TGTGCCAGCAGCTCAGGGACAGGGTCAAATGAGCAGTTCTTC. Translated: CASSSGTGSNEQFF. The variable domain in full, completed from reference TRBV5-8 and TRBJ2-1, reads EAGVTQSPTHLIKTRGQQATLRCSPISGHTSVYWYQQALGLGLQFLLWYDEGEERNRGNFPPRFSGRQFPNYSSELNVNALELEDSALYLCASSSGTGSNEQFFGPGTRLTVL.

This clonotype was detected only a few times. The rearrangement links TRBV7-2 to TRBJ2-3; D possibly corresponds to TRBD2 (5 bases). CDR3 length equals 12 residues. V was shortened by 7 bases and J by 5 bases, with 10 bases between the two germline ends. The germline CDR1 and CDR2 sequences are SGHTA and FQGNSA. DNA for the CDR3: TGTGCCAGCACCCCTAGCCTAGATACGCAGTATTTT. Translation gives CASTPSLDTQYF.

The chain links TRBV7-9 to TRBJ2-4; 13 bases are a match to TRBD2. Looked up from germline, CDR1 is SEHNR and CDR2 is FQNEAQ (reference sequence). The junction had 10 bases not matched to a gene; V was cut back by 5 bases and J by 0 bases. The CDR3 totals 19 residues. CDR3 sequence: CASSQGGLAGPQAKNIQYF. In DNA form, the CDR3 reads TGTGCCAGCAGCCAGGGGGGACTAGCGGGGCCCCAAGCCAAAAACATTCAGTACTTC.

This clonotype was recorded once. The V call is TRBV5-1, the J call TRBJ1-1; maybe TRBD1 (6 bases). The CDR3 has 14 amino acids. Germline-derived CDR1 and CDR2 are SGHRS and YFSETQ. The V gene lost 3 bases and the J gene lost 5 bases, with 14 bases spanning the gap. CDR3 region: CASSWGPKGTEAFF. The CDR3 bases are TGCGCCAGCAGCTGGGGGCCGAAGGGAACTGAAGCTTTCTTT.

At least ten counts were recorded for this clonotype. The genes are TRBV18 and TRBJ2-3; 8 positions agree with TRBD2. J was trimmed by 5 bases and V by 2 bases; bases with no gene match: 9. CDR1 KGHSH and CDR2 LQKENI come from the germline V gene. The length of the CDR3 is 16 residues. CDR3 region: CASSPDPPGGQDTQYF. The CDR3 coding sequence is TGTGCCAGCTCACCAGATCCCCCGGGGGGGCAAGATACGCAGTATTTT.

Many counts were recorded for this clonotype. The V and J genes are TRBV7-2 and TRBJ2-1; 9 bases line up with TRBD1. The CDR3 extends over 17 amino acids. With V trimmed by 5 bases and J by 6 bases, 14 bases remained unmatched. The V gene's germline CDR1 is SGHTA and CDR2 FQGNSA. The CDR3 here is CASSTQSGTGIRNEQFF. Written as DNA, the CDR3 is TGTGCCAGCAGCACTCAATCCGGGACAGGGATCCGCAATGAGCAGTTCTTC. The full variable domain, rest sourced from reference TRBV7-2 and TRBJ2-1, is GAGVSQSPSNKVTEKGKDVELRCDPISGHTALYWYRQSLGQGLEFLIYFQGNSAPDKSGLPSDRFSAERTGGSVSTLTIQRTQQEDSAVYLCASSTQSGTGIRNEQFFGPGTRLTVL.

This clonotype has a handful of counts. The chain employs TRBV4-2 and TRBJ2-1; 8 nucleotides align to TRBD2. The germline V gene encodes CDR1 LGHNA and CDR2 YNFKEQ. The CDR3 totals 16 residues. With V trimmed by 4 bases and J by 5 bases, 10 bases remained unmatched. CDR3 sequence (DNA): TGTGCCAGCAGCCCGTTGGGTTTGCGGGGGGACAATGAGCAGTTCTTC. Protein: CASSPLGLRGDNEQFF.

The V gene is TRBV4-3, the J gene TRBJ2-2; D gene unclear. V was trimmed by 2 bases and J by 6 bases, leaving 7 bases between them. The CDR3 has 13 amino acids. Germline V gene sequence: CDR1 LGHNA, CDR2 YSLEER. The CDR3, as DNA: TGCGCCAGCAGCCAACCAGGAGCCGGGGAGCTGTTTTTT. This codes for CASSQPGAGELFF.

V and J are TRBV7-8 and TRBJ1-1, with D perhaps TRBD1 (5 bases). V was clipped by 2 bases and J by 4 bases, with 11 bases between them. Germline CDR1 and CDR2: SGHVS and FQNEAQ. This CDR3 region has 14 residues. Here the CDR3 reads CASSLLDSGTEAFF. CDR3 in DNA: TGTGCCAGCAGCTTACTCGACAGTGGCACTGAAGCTTTCTTT.

A single count supports this clonotype. The rearrangement uses TRBV7-2 and TRBJ2-5; D may match TRBD1 or TRBD2 (6 bases each). V lost 5 bases and J lost 5, with 18 bases in between. This CDR3 is 15 amino acids long. Germline V gene data show CDR1 as SGHTA and CDR2 as FQGNSA. In nucleotides, the CDR3 is TGTGCCAGCAGCCTCGGAGGTGGGGGGCTTGAGACCCAGTACTTC. The encoded protein is CASSLGGGGLETQYF.